The entry that follows covers one T cell receptor (beta chain) sequence. As yet, its antigen is unknown. The sample comes from a study of CD8+CD57+ T cells in acquired aplastic anemia. Study at large: The DNA of sorted CD4+ and CD8+ cells averaged approximately 3.3 ug.

Genomic DNA, serving as template, underwent TCR beta VDJ and CDR3 profiling. MiXCR, applied by TCRdb to the reads, yields one record per CDR3 protein. Of about 200,000 distinct CDR3 sequences listed, about 62% are singletons. Study findings and constraints: No significant difference in CD8+ Simpson's diversity was found between patients and controls. The same twenty-nine CD8+ CDR3 sequences occurred in patients and in controls.

Per the germline V gene, CDR1 is SNHLY and CDR2 is FYNNEI. The CDR3 covers 11 residues. Trimming left V 4 bases short and J 3 bases short, with 4 bases between. Previously, flow cytometry had revealed CD8+CD57+ cell expansion in the patients chosen for sequencing. Blood came from patients not yet given any therapy. The V gene is TRBV2, the J gene TRBJ2-7; D uncertain. Material: sorted CD4+, CD8+, or CD8+CD57+ T cells (not recorded which) from PBMCs. The TCR was taken from a human donor with aplastic anemia. CDR3 in DNA: TGTGCCAGCAGTGTAGACTACGAGCAGTACTTC. Translated, it gives CASSVDYEQYF.